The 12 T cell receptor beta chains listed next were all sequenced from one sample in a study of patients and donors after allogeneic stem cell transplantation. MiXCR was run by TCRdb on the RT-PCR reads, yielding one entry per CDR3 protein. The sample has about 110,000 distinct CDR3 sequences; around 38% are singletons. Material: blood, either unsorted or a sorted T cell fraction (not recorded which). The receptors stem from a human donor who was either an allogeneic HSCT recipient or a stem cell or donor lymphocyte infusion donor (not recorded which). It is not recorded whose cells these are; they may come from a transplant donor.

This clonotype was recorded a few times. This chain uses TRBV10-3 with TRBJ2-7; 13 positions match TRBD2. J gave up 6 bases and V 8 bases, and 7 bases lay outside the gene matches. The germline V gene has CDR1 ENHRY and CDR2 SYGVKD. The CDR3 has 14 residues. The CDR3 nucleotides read TGTGCCATCGCCCCGGGACTAGCGGGAAGCGAGCAGTACTTC. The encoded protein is CAIAPGLAGSEQYF.

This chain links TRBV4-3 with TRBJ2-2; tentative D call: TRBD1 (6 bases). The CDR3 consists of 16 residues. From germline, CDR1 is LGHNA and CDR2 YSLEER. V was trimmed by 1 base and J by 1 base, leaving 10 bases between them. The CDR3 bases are TGCGCCAGCAGCCAAGGAGCAGGGGTGAACACCGGGGAGCTGTTTTTT. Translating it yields CASSQGAGVNTGELFF.

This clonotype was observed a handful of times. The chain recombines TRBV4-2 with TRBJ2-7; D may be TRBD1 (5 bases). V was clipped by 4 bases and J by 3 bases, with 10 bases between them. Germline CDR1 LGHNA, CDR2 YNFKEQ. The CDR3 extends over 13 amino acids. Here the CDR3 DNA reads TGTGCCAGCAGCCTCGACAGCAACTACGAGCAGTACTTC. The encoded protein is CASSLDSNYEQYF.

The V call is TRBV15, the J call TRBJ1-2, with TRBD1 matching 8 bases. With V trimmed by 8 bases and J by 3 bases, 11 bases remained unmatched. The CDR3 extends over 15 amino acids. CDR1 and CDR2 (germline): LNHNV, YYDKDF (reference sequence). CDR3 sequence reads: CATSGDRIPDYGYTF. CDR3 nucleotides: TGTGCCACCTCTGGGGACAGGATCCCCGACTATGGCTACACCTTC.

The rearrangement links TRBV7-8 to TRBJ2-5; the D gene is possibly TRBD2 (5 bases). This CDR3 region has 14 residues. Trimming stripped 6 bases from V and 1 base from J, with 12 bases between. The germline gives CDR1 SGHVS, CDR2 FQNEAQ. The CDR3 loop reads CASRPTGVQETQYF. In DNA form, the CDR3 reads TGTGCCAGCAGACCCACCGGGGTCCAAGAGACCCAGTACTTC.

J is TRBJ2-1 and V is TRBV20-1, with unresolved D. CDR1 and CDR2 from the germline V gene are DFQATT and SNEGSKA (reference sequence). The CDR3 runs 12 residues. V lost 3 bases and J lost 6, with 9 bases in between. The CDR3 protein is CSASLFLNEQFF. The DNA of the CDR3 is TGCAGTGCTAGTCTCTTTCTCAATGAGCAGTTCTTC.

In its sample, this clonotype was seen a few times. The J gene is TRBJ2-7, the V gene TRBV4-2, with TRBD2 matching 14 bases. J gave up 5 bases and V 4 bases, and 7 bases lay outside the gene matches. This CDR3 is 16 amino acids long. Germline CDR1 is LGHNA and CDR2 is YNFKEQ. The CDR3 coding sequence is TGTGCCAGCAGCCCGGGACTAGCGGGAGACTACGACGAGCAGTACTTC. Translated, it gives CASSPGLAGDYDEQYF.

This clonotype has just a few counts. CDR3 sequence reads: CASIEGGTGFTEAFF. The CDR3 nucleotides read TGTGCCAGCATCGAAGGGGGGACGGGCTTCACTGAAGCTTTCTTT. V gene TRBV6-5 combines with J gene TRBJ1-1; perhaps TRBD1 as D (6 bases). CDR3 length equals 15 residues. Germline V lookup: CDR1 MNHEY, CDR2 SVGAGI. V dropped 7 bases and J dropped 4 bases, with 19 bases sitting between them.

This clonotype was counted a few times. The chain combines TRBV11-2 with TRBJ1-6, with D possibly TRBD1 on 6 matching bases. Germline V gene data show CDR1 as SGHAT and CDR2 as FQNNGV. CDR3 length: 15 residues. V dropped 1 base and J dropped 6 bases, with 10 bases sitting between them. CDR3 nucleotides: TGTGCCAGCAGCTTAGTTCCCAGGGGTAATTCACCCCTCCACTTT. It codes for CASSLVPRGNSPLHF.

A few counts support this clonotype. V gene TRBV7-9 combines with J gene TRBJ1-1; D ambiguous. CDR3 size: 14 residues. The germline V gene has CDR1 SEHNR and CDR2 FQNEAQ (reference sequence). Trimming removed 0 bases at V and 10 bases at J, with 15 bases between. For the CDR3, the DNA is TGTGCCAGCAGCTTAGCGCTCGGCGGCCCGGGAGCTTTCTTT. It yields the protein CASSLALGGPGAFF.

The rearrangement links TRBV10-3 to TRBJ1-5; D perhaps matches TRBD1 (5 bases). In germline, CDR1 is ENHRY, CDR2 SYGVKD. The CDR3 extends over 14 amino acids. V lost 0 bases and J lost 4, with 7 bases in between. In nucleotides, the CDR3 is TGTGCCATCAGTGAGTCCAGGGATAATCAGCCCCAGCATTTT. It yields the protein CAISESRDNQPQHF.

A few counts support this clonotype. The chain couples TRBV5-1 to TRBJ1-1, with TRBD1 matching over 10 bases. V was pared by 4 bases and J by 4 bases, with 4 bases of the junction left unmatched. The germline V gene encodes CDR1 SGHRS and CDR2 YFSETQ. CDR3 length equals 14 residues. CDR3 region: CASSTRTGGTEAFF. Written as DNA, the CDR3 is TGCGCCAGCAGCACCAGGACAGGGGGCACTGAAGCTTTCTTT.